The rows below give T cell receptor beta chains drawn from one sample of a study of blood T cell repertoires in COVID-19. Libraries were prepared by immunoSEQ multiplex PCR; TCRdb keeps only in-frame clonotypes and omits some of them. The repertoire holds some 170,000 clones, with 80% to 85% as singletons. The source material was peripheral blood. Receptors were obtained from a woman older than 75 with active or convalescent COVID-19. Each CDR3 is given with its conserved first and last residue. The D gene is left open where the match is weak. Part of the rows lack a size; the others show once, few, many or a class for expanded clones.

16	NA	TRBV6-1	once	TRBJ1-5	CASSEARGADNQPQHF	TGTGCCAGCAGTGAAGCGCGGGGGGCGGACAATCAGCCCCAGCATTTT
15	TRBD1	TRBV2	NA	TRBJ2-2	CASSPQGAPTGELFF	TGTGCCAGCAGCCCACAGGGGGCGCCCACCGGGGAGCTGTTTTTT
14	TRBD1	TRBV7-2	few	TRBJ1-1	CASSHSLGTGEAFF	TGTGCCAGCAGCCACTCGCTTGGGACAGGTGAAGCTTTCTTT
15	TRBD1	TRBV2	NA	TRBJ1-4	CASRQQGVTNEKLFF	TGTGCCAGCAGGCAACAGGGGGTAACTAATGAAAAACTGTTTTTT
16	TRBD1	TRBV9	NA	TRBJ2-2	CASSVDAGGNTGELFF	TGTGCCAGCAGCGTAGATGCAGGGGGTAACACCGGGGAGCTGTTTTTT
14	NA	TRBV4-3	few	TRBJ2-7	CASSQDLRGYEQYF	TGCGCCAGCAGCCAAGATTTAAGGGGCTACGAGCAGTACTTC
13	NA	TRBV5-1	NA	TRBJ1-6	CASNGGDNSPLHF	TGCGCCAGCAATGGGGGGGATAATTCACCCCTCCACTTT
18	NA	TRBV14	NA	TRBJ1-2	CASSQVLGFSAAGNGYTF	TGTGCCAGCAGCCAAGTCTTAGGCTTTTCGGCAGCGGGGAATGGCTACACCTTC
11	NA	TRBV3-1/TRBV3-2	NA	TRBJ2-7	CASSQATEVYF	TGTGCCAGCAGCCAAGCGACTGAGGTGTACTTC
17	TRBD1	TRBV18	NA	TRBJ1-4	CASSPTGGQVTNEKLFF	TGTGCCAGCTCACCTACAGGGGGACAGGTTACTAATGAAAAACTGTTTTTT
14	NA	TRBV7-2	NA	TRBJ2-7	CASSSSTGFYEQYF	TGTGCCAGCAGCTCTTCTACAGGGTTCTACGAGCAGTACTTC
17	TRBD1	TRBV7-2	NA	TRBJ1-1	CASSSRVGDRLNTEAFF	TGTGCCAGCAGCTCCCGAGTGGGGGACAGGTTGAACACTGAAGCTTTCTTT
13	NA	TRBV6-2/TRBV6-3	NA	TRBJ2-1	CASSYGPAGEQFF	TGTGCCAGCAGTTACGGGCCAGCCGGTGAGCAGTTCTTC
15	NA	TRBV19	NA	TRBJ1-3	CASSFSRVSGNTIYF	TGTGCCAGTAGTTTCTCCAGGGTATCTGGAAACACCATATATTTT
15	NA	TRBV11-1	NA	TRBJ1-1	CASSHPTVLHTEAFF	TGTGCCAGCAGCCACCCCACAGTCCTCCACACTGAAGCTTTCTTT
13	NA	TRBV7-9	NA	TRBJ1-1	CASSLEAGAEAFF	TGTGCCAGCAGCTTAGAAGCCGGGGCTGAAGCTTTCTTT
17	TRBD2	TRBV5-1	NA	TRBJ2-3	CASSLGLAGFPTDTQYF	TGCGCCAGCAGCTTGGGACTAGCGGGGTTCCCCACAGATACGCAGTATTTT
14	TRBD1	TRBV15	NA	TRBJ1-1	CATSGDRGNTEAFF	TGTGCCACCAGCGGAGACAGGGGGAACACTGAAGCTTTCTTT
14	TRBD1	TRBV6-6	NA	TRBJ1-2	CASRPGQGAFGYTF	TGTGCCAGCAGACCGGGACAGGGGGCCTTTGGCTACACCTTC
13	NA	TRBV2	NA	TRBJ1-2	CASCEGVAYGYTF	TGTGCCAGCTGCGAGGGGGTGGCCTATGGCTACACCTTC
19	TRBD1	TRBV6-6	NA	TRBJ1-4	CASSQLQGTKNRRGEKLFF	TGTGCCAGCAGTCAACTACAGGGGACAAAGAATCGTAGGGGTGAAAAACTGTTTTTT
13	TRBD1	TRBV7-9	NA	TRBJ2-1	CASSQDGTGRLFF	TGTGCCAGCAGCCAAGATGGGACAGGGCGGTTGTTCTTC
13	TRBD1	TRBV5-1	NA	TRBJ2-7	CASSSDRADEQYF	TGCGCCAGCAGCTCCGACAGGGCCGACGAGCAGTACTTC
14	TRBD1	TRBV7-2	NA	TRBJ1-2	CASSLGQGEYGYTF	TGTGCCAGCAGCTTGGGACAGGGGGAGTATGGCTACACCTTC
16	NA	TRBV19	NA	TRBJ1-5	CASRGGDFYSNQPQHF	TGTGCCAGTAGAGGGGGGGATTTCTATAGCAATCAGCCCCAGCATTTT
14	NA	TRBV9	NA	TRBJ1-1	CASSSREGNTEAFF	TGTGCCAGCAGCTCCCGGGAGGGGAACACTGAAGCTTTCTTT
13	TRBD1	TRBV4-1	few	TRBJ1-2	CASSSEYRGGYTF	TGCGCCAGCAGCTCGGAGTACAGGGGCGGCTACACCTTC
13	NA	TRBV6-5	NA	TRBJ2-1	CASSRSTGSEQFF	TGTGCCAGCAGCCGATCCACGGGGAGTGAGCAGTTCTTC
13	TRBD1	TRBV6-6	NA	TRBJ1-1	CASSYLRDREAFF	TGTGCCAGCAGTTACCTCCGGGACAGGGAAGCTTTCTTT
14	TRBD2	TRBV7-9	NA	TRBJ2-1	CATGTSGSYNEQFF	TGTGCCACCGGGACTAGCGGCTCTTACAATGAGCAGTTCTTC
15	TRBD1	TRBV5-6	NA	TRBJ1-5	CASSLAGGTGQPQHF	TGTGCCAGCAGCTTGGCCGGAGGGACAGGACAGCCCCAGCATTTT
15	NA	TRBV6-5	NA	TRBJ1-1	CASKTGGGLNTEAFF	TGTGCCAGCAAGACTGGGGGGGGCTTGAACACTGAAGCTTTCTTT
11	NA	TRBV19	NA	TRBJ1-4	CASTGGPGLFF	TGTGCCAGTACCGGCGGGCCGGGACTGTTTTTT
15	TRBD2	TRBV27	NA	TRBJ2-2	CASSFPGGGPGELFF	TGTGCCAGCAGTTTCCCGGGCGGGGGTCCCGGGGAGCTGTTTTTT
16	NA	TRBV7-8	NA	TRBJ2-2	CASSVRQGGNAGELFF	TGTGCCAGCAGCGTTAGACAGGGAGGTAACGCCGGGGAGCTGTTTTTT
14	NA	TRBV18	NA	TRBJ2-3	CASSPPVGTDTQYF	TGTGCCAGCTCACCACCCGTAGGCACAGATACGCAGTATTTT
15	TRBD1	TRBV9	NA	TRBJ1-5	CASSGGQYSNQPQHF	TGTGCCAGCAGCGGGGGACAGTATAGCAATCAGCCCCAGCATTTT
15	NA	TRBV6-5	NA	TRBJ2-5	CASSRYTSVWETQYF	TGTGCCAGCAGTCGGTATACGAGCGTTTGGGAGACCCAGTACTTC
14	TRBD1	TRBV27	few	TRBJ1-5	CASSRQGAGQPQHF	TGTGCCAGCAGCAGACAGGGGGCAGGGCAGCCCCAGCATTTT
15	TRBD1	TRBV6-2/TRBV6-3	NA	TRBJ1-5	CASSYGEQGARLVHF	TGTGCCAGCAGTTACGGTGAACAGGGGGCCCGGCTGGTGCATTTT